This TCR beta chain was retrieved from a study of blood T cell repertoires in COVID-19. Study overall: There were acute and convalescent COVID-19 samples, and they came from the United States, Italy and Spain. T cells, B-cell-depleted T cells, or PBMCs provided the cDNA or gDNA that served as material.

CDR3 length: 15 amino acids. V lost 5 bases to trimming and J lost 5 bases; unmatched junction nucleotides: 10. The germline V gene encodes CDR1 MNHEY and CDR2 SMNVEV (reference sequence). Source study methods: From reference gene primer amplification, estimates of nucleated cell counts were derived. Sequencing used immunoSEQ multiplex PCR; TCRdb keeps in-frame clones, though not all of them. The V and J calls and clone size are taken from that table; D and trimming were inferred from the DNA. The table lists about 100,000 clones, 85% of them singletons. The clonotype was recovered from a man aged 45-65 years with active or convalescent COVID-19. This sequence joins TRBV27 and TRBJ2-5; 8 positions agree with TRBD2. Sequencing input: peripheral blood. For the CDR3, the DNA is TGTGCCAGCAGTCCCCGAGGCGGGAGGACGGAGACCCAGTACTTC. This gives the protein CASSPRGGRTETQYF.